The source of this T cell receptor beta chain is a study of control samples from healthy donors and cancer patients. Here immunoSEQ multiplex PCR was the method, and the copy in TCRdb shows in-frame clones only, minus some. The table lists some 120,000 clones, around 90% of them singletons. The CDR3 extends over 16 amino acids. CDR1 KGHSH and CDR2 LQKENI come from the germline V gene. V was pared by 3 bases and J by 0 bases, with 14 bases between. This chain connects TRBV18 to TRBJ2-5; D is possibly TRBD2 (5 bases). Sequenced sample: blood. This receptor was identified in a man aged 40-50 years in good health. Here the CDR3 DNA reads TGTGCCAGCTCACCTCGGCTGGGGAGCAACCAAGAGACCCAGTACTTC. It yields the protein CASSPRLGSNQETQYF.